The present T cell receptor (beta chain) was sequenced within a study of T cells in Graves' hyperthyroidism and ophthalmopathy. Many counts were recorded for this clonotype. The source material, RNA transcripts, was used to amplify TCR beta CDR3 regions. The HTBI set primed first-round TCR CDR3 RT-PCR. TCRdb re-called the multiplex PCR reads through MiXCR, storing one row per CDR3 protein. Of approximately 330,000 distinct CDR3 sequences listed, around 13% were seen once; the top ten hold approximately 35%. The V gene end was trimmed by 4 bases and the J gene end by 0 bases; junction bases not matched to a gene: 5. The CDR3 runs to 15 residues. Germline CDR1 and CDR2: DFQATT and SNEGSKA (reference sequence). Patients having uncontrolled infection, another autoimmune disease, pregnancy or lactation were not included.

The chain has TRBV20-1 and TRBJ2-3; 9 positions match TRBD2. The sample consisted of blood. The TCR was taken from a woman between 40 and 50 years old with Graves' ophthalmopathy. DNA for the CDR3: TGCAGTGCTACCTCCACTAGCGGGAGCACAGATACGCAGTATTTT. Residues: CSATSTSGSTDTQYF.